This is a list of T cell receptor beta chains from one sample in a study of Ad26.COV2.S vaccination and SARS-CoV-2 variants. Sequenced by immunoSEQ multiplex PCR; TCRdb stores in-frame clones only, minus some. The data show about 350,000 clones, more than 75% seen once. The sequencing used peripheral blood, collected in a trial of Ad26.COV2.S vaccine versus placebo. The receptors here all came from a person aged 18 to 59 who received the Ad26.COV2.S COVID-19 vaccine or a placebo. The conserved cysteine and the conserved F or W are not part of the CDR3 here. A D gene is named only where the DNA matches it firmly.

D: NA; V: TRBV30; CDR3: AWRGDGEAF
D: TRBD1; V: TRBV5-1; CDR3: ASSPGGTGVQETQY
D: TRBD2; V: TRBV11-2; CDR3: ASSLKTSGATKQY
D: NA; V: TRBV4-2; CDR3: ASSRDLGYEQY
D: NA; V: TRBV14; CDR3: ASSQDRGVRETQY
D: NA; V: TRBV27; CDR3: ASIGGGKTQY
D: TRBD2; V: TRBV18; CDR3: ASSPGTSGAYEQY
D: NA; V: TRBV11-2; CDR3: ASSFREGTEAF
D: NA; V: TRBV6-6; CDR3: ASSDSYGTGNTEAF
D: NA; V: TRBV19; CDR3: ASKAGGVMPQH
D: NA; V: TRBV4-1; CDR3: ASSQDGGLEPQH
D: TRBD1; V: TRBV19; CDR3: ASTDRMNEKLF
D: NA; V: TRBV28; CDR3: ASSPSSTNTGELF
D: NA; V: TRBV7-9; CDR3: ASSFQTSEAF
D: TRBD2; V: TRBV5-5; CDR3: ASSSFPGGSSYEQY
D: TRBD2; V: TRBV27; CDR3: AVRLAGGINEQF
D: NA; V: TRBV6-6; CDR3: ASRSLGVEQF
D: NA; V: TRBV19; CDR3: ASSPGWTNEKLF
D: TRBD1; V: TRBV18; CDR3: ASSPGEGTGRQPQH
D: TRBD1; V: TRBV7-2; CDR3: ASSFSRQGASSGYT
D: TRBD2; V: TRBV19; CDR3: ASSTVAASGASYEQY
D: TRBD2; V: TRBV30; CDR3: AWSDGGALNEQF
D: NA; V: TRBV4-3; CDR3: ASSRSYRQGIPDTQY
D: TRBD1; V: TRBV11-2; CDR3: ASTTTGEDTQY
D: NA; V: TRBV2; CDR3: ASSPGKSTQPQH
D: NA; V: TRBV15; CDR3: ATSRDRGGGWETQY
D: NA; V: TRBV6-5; CDR3: ASSYWGASGNTIY
D: TRBD2; V: TRBV7-2; CDR3: ASSLTRTSGRTGELF
D: NA; V: TRBV3-1/TRBV3-2; CDR3: ASSQDLRRTINEKLF